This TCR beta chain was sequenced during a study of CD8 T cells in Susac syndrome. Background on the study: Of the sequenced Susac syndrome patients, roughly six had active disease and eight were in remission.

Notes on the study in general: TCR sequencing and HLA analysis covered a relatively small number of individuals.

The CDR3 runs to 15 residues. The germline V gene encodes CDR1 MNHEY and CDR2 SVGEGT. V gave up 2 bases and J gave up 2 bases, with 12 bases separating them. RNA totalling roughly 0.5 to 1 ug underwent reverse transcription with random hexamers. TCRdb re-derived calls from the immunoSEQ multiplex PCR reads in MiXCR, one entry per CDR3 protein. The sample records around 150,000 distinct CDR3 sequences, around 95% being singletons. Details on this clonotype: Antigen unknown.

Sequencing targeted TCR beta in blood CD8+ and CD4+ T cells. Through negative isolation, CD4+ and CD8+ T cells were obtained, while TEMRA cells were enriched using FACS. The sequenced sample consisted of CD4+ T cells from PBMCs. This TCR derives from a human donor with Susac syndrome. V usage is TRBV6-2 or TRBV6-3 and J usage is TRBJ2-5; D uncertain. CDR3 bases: TGTGCCAGCAGTTACGGCCCAGCCTTACAAGAGACCCAGTACTTC. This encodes CASSYGPALQETQYF.